Below, 8 T cell receptor beta chains from the same sample are listed, as sequenced in a study of blood T cell repertoires in COVID-19. Here immunoSEQ multiplex PCR was the method, and the copy in TCRdb shows in-frame clones only, minus some. Of roughly 140,000 clones listed, roughly 80% are singletons. Sequences were obtained from PBMCs or T cells enriched from blood (not recorded which). All receptors derive from a woman aged 40 to 50 who had recovered from COVID-19.

The sample holds many counts of this clone. CDR3 nucleotides: TGTGCCAGCAATTTAGGGCCAGGGACTTCTCAAGAGCAGTTCTTC. Protein product: CASNLGPGTSQEQFF. The V gene is TRBV6-5, the J gene TRBJ2-1, with TRBD2 as a possible D gene (6 bases). Germline V gene lookup returns CDR1 MNHEY and CDR2 SVGAGI. CDR3 length: 15 residues. The ends were cut back, 7 bases at V and 10 bases at J, with 23 bases in the middle.

This chain links TRBV19 with TRBJ2-2; TRBD1 matches 7 bases. Germline CDR1 and CDR2: LNHDA and SQIVND (reference sequence). V was clipped by 3 bases and J by 7 bases; unmatched bases: 5. The CDR3 contains 14 residues. The CDR3 region is CASSMGQLYGELFF. The CDR3 DNA reads TGTGCCAGTAGTATGGGACAGTTGTACGGGGAGCTGTTTTTT.

This clone came up a few times. The V gene is TRBV7-2, the J gene TRBJ2-5; 14 bases fit TRBD2. Trimming took 0 bases from V and 5 from J; bases not matched to a gene: 2. The CDR3 length is 16 residues. CDR1 and CDR2 from the germline V gene are SGHTA and FQGNSA. The CDR3 loop is CASSLAGLAGVETQYF. The CDR3 nucleotides are TGTGCCAGCAGCTTAGCGGGACTAGCGGGAGTGGAGACCCAGTACTTC.

The V call is TRBV6-5, the J call TRBJ1-3; TRBD1 is a possible D gene (5 bases). Trimming cost V 10 bases and J 2 bases, with 15 bases left between them. Germline-derived CDR1 and CDR2 are MNHEY and SVGAGI. The CDR3 length is 14 residues. The CDR3 DNA sequence: TGTGCCATCCACCCAGGGATTACTGGAAACACCATATATTTT. This codes for CAIHPGITGNTIYF.

The CDR3 sequence: CAWIRTGPYEAFF. As DNA, the CDR3 is TGTGCCTGGATTAGGACAGGGCCCTATGAAGCTTTCTTT. This chain joins TRBV30 and TRBJ1-1; 8 bases line up with TRBD1. V gave up 4 bases and J gave up 7 bases; unmatched junction bases: 8. CDR1 GTSNPN and CDR2 SVGIG come from the germline V gene (reference sequence). The CDR3 is made up of 13 amino acids.

This chain connects TRBV6-1 to TRBJ1-3; D gene unclear. CDR1 is MNHNS, CDR2 SASEGT, per germline. V lost 2 bases to trimming and J lost 1 base, with 6 bases between them. The CDR3 consists of 14 residues. DNA of the CDR3: TGTGCCAGCAGTGAATCGGGTTCTGGAAACACCATATATTTT. Translating gives CASSESGSGNTIYF.

The rearrangement links TRBV30 to TRBJ2-2; D perhaps matches TRBD2 (6 bases). Trimming left V 1 base short and J 5 bases short, with 17 bases between. This CDR3 spans 16 amino acids. Per germline, CDR1 GTSNPN and CDR2 SVGIG (reference sequence). The CDR3 nucleotides are TGTGCCTGGAGTGCCCGGGGAGGTCTCAAGACCGGGGAGCTGTTTTTT. Its translation: CAWSARGGLKTGELFF.

The chain uses TRBV4-2 and TRBJ2-7; 10 nucleotides match TRBD2. V gave up 4 bases and J gave up 4 bases; unmatched junction bases: 7. This CDR3 contains 15 residues. Germline CDR1 is LGHNA and CDR2 is YNFKEQ. DNA for the CDR3: TGTGCCAGCAGCCTCGGACTAGCGGAAACTTACGAGCAGTACTTC. Its protein product is CASSLGLAETYEQYF.